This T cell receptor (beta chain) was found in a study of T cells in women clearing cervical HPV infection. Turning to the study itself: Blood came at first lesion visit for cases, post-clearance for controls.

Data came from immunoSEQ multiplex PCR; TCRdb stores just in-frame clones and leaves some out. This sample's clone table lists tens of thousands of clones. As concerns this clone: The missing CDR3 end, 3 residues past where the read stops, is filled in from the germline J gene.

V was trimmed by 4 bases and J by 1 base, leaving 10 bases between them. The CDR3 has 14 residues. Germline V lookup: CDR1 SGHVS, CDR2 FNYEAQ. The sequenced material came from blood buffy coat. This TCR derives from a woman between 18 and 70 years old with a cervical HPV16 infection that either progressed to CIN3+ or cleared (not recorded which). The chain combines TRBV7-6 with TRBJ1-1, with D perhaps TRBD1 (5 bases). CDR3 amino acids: CASSSETENTEAFF. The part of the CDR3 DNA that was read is TGTGCCAGCAGCTCAGAGACAGAGAACACTGAA.